This record looks at one T cell receptor (beta chain) sequence and its context. V gave up 3 bases and J gave up 7 bases, with 9 bases separating them. Germline CDR1 SNHLY, CDR2 FYNNEI. The CDR3 is made up of 12 amino acids. The sample belongs to a study of blood T cell repertoires in COVID-19. About the study: COVID-19 samples from acute and convalescent phases originated in the United States, Italy and Spain. Nucleic acid was either cDNA or gDNA, and it came from T cells, B-cell-depleted T cells, or PBMCs.

In the authors' methods: It was from reference gene primer amplification that nucleated cell counts were estimated. Profiling relied on immunoSEQ multiplex PCR, and the TCRdb table lists in-frame clones only, not all of them. Clone size and V and J calls were adopted from that table, with D and trimming inferred from the DNA. Found here are 75,000 to 100,000 clones, 87% of them singletons; the top ten hold approximately 5.1%. The specimen sequenced was peripheral blood. This rearrangement joins TRBV2 to TRBJ1-1; no clear D. This clonotype was sampled from a man between 60 and 70 years old with acute or convalescent COVID-19. The CDR3 bases are TGTGCCAGCAGTGATCCACCGGGTGAAGCTTTCTTT. Translation gives CASSDPPGEAFF.